This T cell receptor beta chain was captured by sequencing in a study of beta chain features in type 1 diabetes. One heparinised draw of blood, averaging about 120 mL, came from each donor. CD4+ naive, central memory, regulatory and stem cell-like memory cells were sorted via CD45RO/CCR7/CD25/CD127/CD95/CD27. This CDR3 is 11 amino acids long. CDR1 is SGHNT, CDR2 YENEEA, per germline. Trimming left V 1 base short and J 4 bases short, with 1 base between. Notes on this clone: Its specificity is not known. With a much larger clone just one base away, this may be a read error.

cDNA synthesis used the whole RNA isolate, giving expressed TCRB sequences. The repertoire was sequenced with immunoSEQ multiplex PCR; TCRdb's copy has only in-frame clones and lacks some. Of 500,000 to 800,000 clones in the sample, roughly an eighth were seen once. Study findings and constraints: In the patient group, naive, central memory and Treg TCRB repertoires seemed more alike than in the healthy donor group. Type 1 diabetes patients had moderately but significantly shorter TCRB CDR3s in all four CD4+ subsets.

This TCR came from a man aged 30-40 years with type 1 diabetes. The gene calls are TRBV11-3 and TRBJ2-5; D is undetermined. Specimen: naive CD4+ T cells from blood. The CDR3: CASSLAETQYF. In DNA, the CDR3 is TGTGCCAGCAGCTTAGCAGAGACCCAGTACTTC.